The 8 T cell receptor beta chains listed next were all sequenced from one sample in a study of vaccination effects on CD4 cells after COVID-19. Their antigens are not known. Between days 9 and 11 of culture, CD4+ T cells were separated out. The participants, recipients of two vaccine doses, got either BNT162b2 or mRNA-1273. Generated by immunoSEQ multiplex PCR, the TCRdb table keeps only in-frame clones and is missing some. The sample includes 45,000 to 55,000 clones, about three quarters of them seen just once. The sample consisted of CD4+ T cells from PBMCs cultured without peptide, taken after COVID-19 vaccination. Receptors originate from a human donor who received a COVID-19 vaccine.

This rearrangement joins TRBV4-2 to TRBJ2-2, with D perhaps being TRBD1 or TRBD2 (5 bases each). V was pared by 0 bases and J by 5 bases, with 13 bases between. This CDR3 has 16 residues. Per the germline V gene, CDR1 is LGHNA and CDR2 is YNFKEQ. CDR3 region: CASSQDSVGRTGELFF. The CDR3 DNA reads TGTGCCAGCAGCCAAGATAGCGTGGGGCGGACCGGGGAGCTGTTTTTT.

J is TRBJ2-3 and V is TRBV12-5; a possible D gene is TRBD2 (6 bases). V lost 8 bases to trimming and J lost 0 bases, with 15 bases between them. In germline, CDR1 is LGHNT, CDR2 FRNRAP. The CDR3 is 15 residues long. The CDR3 DNA reads as TGTGCTAGTACGCGGGACCTCACTAGCACAGATACGCAGTATTTT. Residues: CASTRDLTSTDTQYF.

The rearrangement uses TRBV12-5 and TRBJ1-5; 9 nucleotides line up with TRBD1. The CDR3 sequence is 18 residues long. The V and J ends lost 0 bases and 6 bases, in that order; junction bases with no gene match: 12. Germline CDR1 reads LGHNT; CDR2 reads FRNRAP. The chain's CDR3 is CASGLVGITGTGFQPQHF. Here the CDR3 DNA reads TGTGCTAGTGGTTTGGTAGGAATCACCGGGACAGGGTTTCAGCCCCAGCATTTT.

The CDR3 region is CASSSPWRGNTEAFF. The CDR3 DNA follows: TGTGCCAGCAGTTCTCCCTGGAGGGGGAACACTGAAGCTTTCTTT. V and J are TRBV27 and TRBJ1-1; a possible D gene is TRBD1 (5 bases). Trimming cost V 4 bases and J 1 base, with 13 bases left between them. CDR3 length: 15 amino acids. From germline, CDR1 is MNHEY and CDR2 SMNVEV (reference sequence).

This clone was counted a few times. The rearrangement uses TRBV5-1 and TRBJ1-1; D may be TRBD1 (5 bases). CDR1 is SGHRS, CDR2 YFSETQ, per germline. V lost 4 bases and J 2 bases, leaving 12 bases between the germline ends. The length of the CDR3 is 14 residues. DNA for the CDR3: TGCGCCAGCAGCCTCGGGGGGAGTAACACTGAAGCTTTCTTT. As protein: CASSLGGSNTEAFF.

The V gene is TRBV5-6, the J gene TRBJ2-7, with D perhaps given as TRBD1 or TRBD2 (5 bases each). CDR3 length equals 15 residues. Trimming stripped 3 bases from V and 0 bases from J, with 13 bases between. Germline values: CDR1 SGHDT, CDR2 YYEEEE. The CDR3 region is CASSWGGGSSYEQYF. CDR3 DNA: TGTGCCAGCAGCTGGGGCGGAGGCAGCTCCTACGAGCAGTACTTC.

The J gene is TRBJ2-1, the V gene TRBV6-7; possibly TRBD2 for D (6 bases). TRBV6-7 falls under the ORF class, with uncertain function. Trimming took off 8 bases at V and 0 bases at J, with 20 bases between the two ends. The CDR3 loop spans 17 amino acids. The CDR3 region has the DNA TGTGCCAGCCGCGGAGGGGATCCCATTAGCTCCTACAATGAGCAGTTCTTC. Protein product: CASRGGDPISSYNEQFF.

The chain uses TRBV10-1 and TRBJ2-5; perhaps D is TRBD1 or TRBD2 (6 bases each). The CDR3 has 13 residues. Germline V lookup: CDR1 WNHNN, CDR2 SYGVQD (reference sequence). The ends were cut back, 6 bases at V and 5 bases at J, with 13 bases in the middle. CDR3 protein: CASSLPGAETQYF. The CDR3 nucleotides read TGCGCCAGCAGCCTCCCGGGGGCCGAGACCCAGTACTTC.